This T cell receptor beta chain emerged from a study of cytomegalovirus exposure and HLA in healthy donors. With respect to this clone: Its antigen is not identified.

Whole-study findings and limits: The study found most TCR sequences rare, yet found some public TCRs in many donors.

60 Vbeta and 13 Jbeta primers were used in PCR. Generated by immunoSEQ multiplex PCR, the TCRdb table keeps only in-frame clones and is missing some. The table lists approximately 120,000 clones, about 86% of them singletons, with less than 2.5% in the top ten. J was trimmed by 3 bases and V by 2 bases; bases with no gene match: 8. Per germline, CDR1 SNHLY and CDR2 FYNNEI. The CDR3 extends over 16 amino acids. The sequenced sample was PBMCs. J is TRBJ2-3 and V is TRBV2; 7 bases are a match to TRBD2. The TCR was taken from a woman aged 30 to 39 in good health and CMV-seronegative. The CDR3 sequence: CASSESLWGGTDTQYF. Here the CDR3 DNA reads TGTGCCAGCAGTGAAAGTTTGTGGGGAGGGACAGATACGCAGTATTTT.